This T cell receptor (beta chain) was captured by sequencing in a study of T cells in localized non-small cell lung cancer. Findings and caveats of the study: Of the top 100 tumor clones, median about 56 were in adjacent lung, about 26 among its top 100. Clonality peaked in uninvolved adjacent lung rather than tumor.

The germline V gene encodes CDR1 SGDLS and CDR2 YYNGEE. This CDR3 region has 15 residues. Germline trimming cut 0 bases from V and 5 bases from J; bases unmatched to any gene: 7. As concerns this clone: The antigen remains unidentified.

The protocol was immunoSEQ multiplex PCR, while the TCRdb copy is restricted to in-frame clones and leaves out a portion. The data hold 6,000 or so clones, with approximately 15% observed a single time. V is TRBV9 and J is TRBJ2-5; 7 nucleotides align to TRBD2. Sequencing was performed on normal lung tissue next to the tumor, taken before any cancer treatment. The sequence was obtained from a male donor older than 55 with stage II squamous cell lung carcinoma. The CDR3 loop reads CASSVGQAGSETQYF. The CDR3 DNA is TGTGCCAGCAGCGTAGGCCAAGCGGGATCTGAGACCCAGTACTTC.